A selection of T cell receptor beta chains follows, all from one sample in a study of PD-L1 blockade in urothelial cancer. TCRdb's table, derived via immunoSEQ multiplex PCR, lists solely in-frame clones and lacks some. Found here are some 120,000 clones, approximately 90% of them singletons; the top ten hold approximately 3.5%. The source material was PBMCs, sampled around atezolizumab (anti-PD-L1) treatment. The receptors shown here come from a man in his sixties with urothelial cancer. Both conserved end residues are part of each CDR3. The D gene is left open where the match is weak.

TRBJ2-7 | . | TRBV15 | TGTGCCACCAGCGGGGGACGGACAGTCGGTGGGGAGCAGTACTTC | CATSGGRTVGGEQYF
TRBJ2-7 | TRBD1 | TRBV6-5 | TGTGCCAGCTCCCCCCGGGACAGGGGCGAGCAGTACTTC | CASSPRDRGEQYF
TRBJ1-1 | TRBD1 | TRBV9 | TGTGCCAGCAGGGCCACCGGGACAGTGAACACTGAAGCTTTCTTT | CASRATGTVNTEAFF
TRBJ1-6 | . | TRBV5-5 | TGTGCCAGCAGCTTGGAGGGTGGAGGGAGCTATAATTCACCCCTCCACTTT | CASSLEGGGSYNSPLHF
TRBJ2-7 | . | TRBV5-6 | TGTGCCAGCAGCTTGGTATCCGAGCAGTACTTC | CASSLVSEQYF
TRBJ2-3 | TRBD2 | TRBV9 | TGTGCCAGCAGCGTAGTGGCTAGCGGGAATAAAGATACGCAGTATTTT | CASSVVASGNKDTQYF
TRBJ2-7 | TRBD1 | TRBV2 | TGTGCCAGCAACGAAGGGACAGGGGACTACGAGCAGTACTTC | CASNEGTGDYEQYF
TRBJ2-3 | TRBD2 | TRBV5-1 | TGCGCCAGCCGCGGGGGGGGGCGAGATACGCAGTATTTT | CASRGGGRDTQYF
TRBJ2-7 | . | TRBV2 | TGTGCCAGCACGGAAGACGGGACCTACGAGCAGTACTTC | CASTEDGTYEQYF
TRBJ2-6 | TRBD1 | TRBV28 | TGTGCCAGCACCGACCCCGGCAGGGGGCTTACGGGGGCCAACGTCCTGACTTTC | CASTDPGRGLTGANVLTF